This TCR beta chain was identified in a study of T-cell reconstitution after alpha-beta-depleted transplantation in children. Overall study results and limits: After transplant, at about two months, alpha-beta T cells were reportedly derived from several hundred expanded graft clones.

Concerning this clonotype itself: Its specificity is unknown.

Molecular barcoding with unique molecular identifiers was used for the TCRbeta library. TCRdb reanalysed the PCR reads using MiXCR and keeps one entry per CDR3 protein. The sample contains 60,000 to 100,000 distinct CDR3 sequences, 15% to 20% of which appear only once. The sequence was collected from a male patient between 2 and 15 years old who had a stem cell transplant for acute lymphoblastic leukemia, so the T cells may come from the graft donor. The input for sequencing was PBMCs, mostly from graft donor cells, taken 360 days after TCRalphabeta/CD19-depleted stem cell transplant.

The CDR3 DNA is TGCAGTGCTCATATGAACACTGAAGCTTTCTTT. It specifies CSAHMNTEAFF. V and J are TRBV20-1 and TRBJ1-1; D remains ambiguous. The CDR3 has 11 residues. Deletions cut 5 bases from V and 0 bases from J, with 4 bases between. Germline loops: CDR1 DFQATT, CDR2 SNEGSKA (reference sequence).